The 20 T cell receptor beta chains below all came from one sample that was sequenced in a study of cytomegalovirus exposure and HLA in healthy donors. 60 Vbeta and 13 Jbeta primers were used in PCR. The repertoire was sequenced with immunoSEQ multiplex PCR; TCRdb's copy has only in-frame clones and lacks some. Among approximately 150,000 clones listed, around 83% were seen once. Sequencing was carried out using PBMCs. Receptor source: a man aged 50-60 years in good health and CMV-seropositive.

The chain uses TRBV28 and TRBJ1-5; D perhaps matches TRBD1 (6 bases). The germline V gene has CDR1 MDHEN and CDR2 SYDVKM. The CDR3 extends over 15 amino acids. V gave up 6 bases and J gave up 2 bases, with 14 bases separating them. CDR3 region: CASSQPGAGNQPQHF. DNA for the CDR3: TGTGCCAGCAGCCAGCCAGGGGCAGGCAATCAGCCCCAGCATTTT.

The chain recombines TRBV9 with TRBJ1-2; 9 bases fit TRBD1. This CDR3 comprises 13 residues. Germline V lookup: CDR1 SGDLS, CDR2 YYNGEE. V lost 4 bases to trimming and J lost 3 bases; unmatched junction nucleotides: 1. Here the CDR3 DNA reads TGTGCCAGCAGCCGGGACAGGGACTATGGCTACACCTTC. Its translation is CASSRDRDYGYTF.

The chain couples TRBV28 to TRBJ1-1; tentative D call: TRBD1 (6 bases). This CDR3 comprises 13 residues. V was cut by 6 bases and J by 5 bases, with 13 bases left in between. Germline V CDR1 and CDR2: MDHEN, SYDVKM. DNA of the CDR3: TGTGCCAGCAGAGAGGGGGTTGGAACTGAAGCTTTCTTT. It specifies CASREGVGTEAFF.

This chain links TRBV7-8 with TRBJ1-3; the D is unclear. This CDR3 region has 13 residues. Germline CDR1 and CDR2: SGHVS and FQNEAQ. The V end lost 0 bases, the J end lost 13 bases, and 13 bases lay between the germline ends. This CDR3 is CASSLAESASIYF. CDR3 bases: TGTGCCAGCAGCTTAGCAGAATCCGCGTCAATATATTTT.

The chain joins TRBV18 to TRBJ2-6; D remains ambiguous. This CDR3 is 19 amino acids long. Germline V lookup: CDR1 KGHSH, CDR2 LQKENI. Trimming pared 4 bases from V and 1 base from J, leaving 20 bases between. The CDR3 here is CASSRTGGIIVSGANVLTF. The CDR3 nucleotides are TGTGCCAGCTCACGTACGGGTGGAATAATCGTGTCTGGGGCCAACGTCCTGACTTTC.

The CDR3 bases are TGTGCCAGCAGTGTTCTTAACACCGGGGAGCTGTTTTTT. This gives the protein CASSVLNTGELFF. The chain joins TRBV2 to TRBJ2-2; D uncertain. The length of the CDR3 is 13 residues. Deletions cut 4 bases from V and 2 bases from J, with 5 bases between. Germline V gene sequence: CDR1 SNHLY, CDR2 FYNNEI.

As concerns this clone: Germline and junction disagree at one end, which may indicate a read error. The chain employs TRBV2 and TRBJ1-2, with 9 bases lining up with TRBD1. The CDR3 length is 14 residues. Germline CDR1 reads SNHLY; CDR2 reads FYNNEI. CDR3 nucleotide sequence: TGTGCCAGCAGGGAAGACAGGGGGTACTATGGCTACACCTTC. Translating it yields CASREDRGYYGYTF.

This clone was found once. The chain employs TRBV10-2 and TRBJ2-7; D possibly corresponds to TRBD2 (6 bases). Trimming pared 4 bases from V and 0 bases from J, leaving 13 bases between. The germline V gene has CDR1 WSHSY and CDR2 SAAADI. This CDR3 contains 15 residues. CDR3 sequence reads: CASSGGGAFSYEQYF. CDR3 DNA: TGCGCCAGCAGTGGAGGCGGGGCCTTCTCCTACGAGCAGTACTTC.

The chain has TRBV4-2 and TRBJ1-2, with a weak D call TRBD1 (5 bases). The germline V and J ends were trimmed by 1 base and 4 bases, with 10 bases remaining between them. Germline CDR1 LGHNA, CDR2 YNFKEQ. The CDR3 is 14 amino acids. DNA for the CDR3: TGTGCCAGCAGCCAAGGAAGGGGATCCTATGGCTACACCTTC. Its translation: CASSQGRGSYGYTF.

In this sample, this clone turned up a few times. CDR3 amino acids: CASSQDRRGQGTQYF. The CDR3 DNA sequence: TGTGCCAGCAGCCAAGATCGAAGGGGGCAGGGGACCCAGTACTTC. The chain links TRBV14 to TRBJ2-5, with 7 bases matching TRBD1. The CDR3 runs 15 residues. Germline CDR1 is SGHDN and CDR2 is FVKESK. V lost 0 bases and J lost 7; bases outside the gene matches: 8.

The chain links TRBV4-1 to TRBJ2-1, with D possibly matching TRBD1 (6 bases). Looked up from germline, CDR1 is MGHRA and CDR2 is YSYEKL. The CDR3 consists of 14 residues. V was trimmed by 0 bases and J by 8 bases, leaving 11 bases between them. This chain's CDR3 is CASSQERTVDEQFF. CDR3 bases: TGCGCCAGCAGCCAAGAAAGGACAGTTGATGAGCAGTTCTTC.

The chain employs TRBV19 and TRBJ1-6; D is ambiguous. The CDR3 covers 14 residues. Germline V CDR1 and CDR2: LNHDA, SQIVND (reference sequence). The V end was cut by 1 base, the J end by 4 bases, with 5 bases between. The DNA of the CDR3 is TGTGCCAGTAGTATAGGACAATATAATTCACCCCTCCACTTT. It yields the protein CASSIGQYNSPLHF. The whole variable domain, remainder taken from reference TRBV19 and TRBJ1-6, is DGGITQSPKYLFRKEGQNVTLSCEQNLNHDAMYWYRQDPGQGLRLIYYSQIVNDFQKGDIAEGYSVSREKKESFPLTVTSAQKNPTAFYLCASSIGQYNSPLHFGNGTRLTVT.

V gene TRBV4-1 combines with J gene TRBJ1-5, with D possibly matching TRBD1 (6 bases). Trimming shortened V by 6 bases and J by 3 bases, and 24 bases separated the two germline ends. Germline values: CDR1 MGHRA, CDR2 YSYEKL. This CDR3 comprises 18 residues. The CDR3 loop reads CASSVTTGPHPVNQPQHF. Here the CDR3 DNA reads TGCGCCAGCAGTGTCACTACAGGGCCGCATCCGGTCAATCAGCCCCAGCATTTT.

The chain recombines TRBV5-4 with TRBJ2-6; TRBD1 matches 7 bases. This CDR3 spans 14 amino acids. CDR1 is SGHNT, CDR2 YYREEE, per germline (reference sequence). The ends lost 7 bases at V and 3 bases at J; junction bases unmatched: 4. The DNA of the CDR3 is TGTGCCAGCGACAGGGACGGTGGGGCCAACGTCCTGACTTTC. The encoded protein is CASDRDGGANVLTF.

The chain employs TRBV5-4 and TRBJ2-7; a possible D gene is TRBD2 (6 bases). With 1 base removed from V and 1 base from J, the gap between germline ends came to 15 bases. The CDR3 contains 16 residues. From germline, CDR1 is SGHNT and CDR2 YYREEE (reference sequence). The CDR3 here is CASSLSSRGSSYEQYF. CDR3 coding DNA: TGTGCCAGCAGCTTGTCTTCACGGGGGTCTTCCTACGAGCAGTACTTC.

The chain recombines TRBV2 with TRBJ2-7, with 7 bases that match TRBD1. The germline gives CDR1 SNHLY, CDR2 FYNNEI. The CDR3 extends over 14 amino acids. The trim removed 5 bases at V and 3 bases at J, leaving 7 bases unmatched. For the CDR3, the DNA is TGTGCCAGCAGTTGGACAGGACTCAGCTACGAGCAGTACTTC. The encoded protein is CASSWTGLSYEQYF.

CDR3 region: CASSLEAGTSSYEQYF. CDR3 nucleotide sequence: TGTGCCAGCAGCTTAGAGGCCGGGACTAGCTCCTACGAGCAGTACTTC. This sequence joins TRBV13 and TRBJ2-7; 8 nucleotides align to TRBD2. The CDR3 contains 16 residues. The V segment lost 1 base and the J segment 0 bases; nucleotides outside the gene matches: 5. Germline V gene data show CDR1 as PRHDT and CDR2 as FYEKMQ (reference sequence).

This sequence joins TRBV7-2 and TRBJ2-1; the D gene is possibly TRBD1 (5 bases). The CDR3 is made up of 15 amino acids. Germline V gene sequence: CDR1 SGHTA, CDR2 FQGNSA. V was shortened by 2 bases and J by 4 bases, with 12 bases between the two germline ends. The CDR3 nucleotides read TGTGCCAGCAGCTTAAATGGACACAGATACAATGAGCAGTTCTTC. It is translated as CASSLNGHRYNEQFF.

Points on this clone: No DNA is shown, since the ends of the CDR3 on it are uncertain; the CDR3 is the one TCRdb lists. The chain carries TRBV2 and TRBJ1-2. CDR1 is SNHLY, CDR2 FYNNEI, per germline. With termini counted, the CDR3 has 13 amino acids. The chain's CDR3 is CASGRGFGFGNTF.

This chain links TRBV27 with TRBJ2-5; D perhaps matches TRBD2 (7 bases). The V gene lost 1 base and the J gene lost 2 bases, with 11 bases spanning the gap. The CDR3 has 15 residues. Germline lookup yields CDR1 MNHEY and CDR2 SMNVEV (reference sequence). CDR3 in amino acids: CASSLFGGPQETQYF. Written as DNA, the CDR3 is TGTGCCAGCAGTTTATTCGGGGGGCCACAAGAGACCCAGTACTTC.